A selection of T cell receptor beta chains follows, all from one sample in a study of CD8+ T cells in alopecia areata. The repertoire was sequenced with immunoSEQ multiplex PCR; TCRdb's copy has only in-frame clones and lacks some. The table lists fewer than 250,000 clones, roughly 57% of them singletons. The input for sequencing was CD4+ T cells sorted from blood, taken at week 0. Receptor source: a human donor with alopecia areata. Both conserved end residues are part of each CDR3. The D gene is left open where the match is weak. Some rows have no size entry. The others give once, few or many, or a class for an expanded clone.

clone_size | j_call | d_call | v_call | cdr3_aa | cdr3_nt
NA | TRBJ1-2 | TRBD1 | TRBV7-9 | CASSITRTGRWLGYGYTF | TGTGCCAGCAGCATAACCCGGACAGGGCGGTGGTTAGGCTATGGCTACACCTTC
NA | TRBJ2-2 | NA | TRBV27 | CASRGANTGELFF | TGTGCCAGCCGGGGAGCGAACACCGGGGAGCTGTTTTTT
NA | TRBJ2-1 | NA | TRBV6-1 | CASSERRGHEQFF | TGTGCCAGCAGTGAACGTCGGGGGCATGAGCAGTTCTTC
few | TRBJ2-7 | NA | TRBV29-1 | CSVIQQGALYEQYF | TGCAGCGTAATACAACAGGGAGCCCTCTACGAGCAGTACTTC
once | TRBJ1-2 | NA | TRBV6-6 | CASSLQGGDYGYTF | TGTGCCAGCAGTCTCCAGGGTGGAGACTATGGCTACACCTTC
NA | TRBJ1-3 | NA | TRBV6-6 | CASSYDGREGNTIYF | TGTGCCAGCAGTTACGACGGTCGGGAAGGAAACACCATATATTTT
NA | TRBJ2-1 | TRBD1 | TRBV29-1 | CSVAGQGAYNEQFF | TGCAGCGTTGCCGGACAGGGGGCCTACAATGAGCAGTTCTTC
NA | TRBJ2-7 | TRBD1 | TRBV7-9 | CASSPGQGAGHEQYF | TGTGCCAGCAGCCCCGGACAGGGGGCGGGCCACGAGCAGTACTTC
NA | TRBJ1-1 | NA | TRBV29-1 | CSVVRGGTPEAFF | TGCAGCGTAGTCCGGGGGGGAACTCCTGAAGCTTTCTTT
NA | TRBJ2-7 | NA | TRBV20-1 | CSAIRGSEQYF | TGCAGTGCTATCAGGGGCTCCGAGCAGTACTTC
NA | TRBJ1-1 | TRBD1 | TRBV7-2 | CASSLGQTNTEAFF | TGTGCCAGCAGCTTGGGACAGACGAACACTGAAGCTTTCTTT
NA | TRBJ2-5 | NA | TRBV29-1 | CSVAGAAKETQYF | TGCAGCGTTGCCGGGGCTGCTAAAGAGACCCAGTACTTC
NA | TRBJ2-1 | TRBD2 | TRBV4-2 | CASSHLWGTRYNEQFF | TGTGCCAGCAGCCACCTTTGGGGGACTAGGTACAATGAGCAGTTCTTC
few | TRBJ2-2 | TRBD1 | TRBV23-1 | CASSAGTENTGELFF | TGCGCCAGCAGCGCCGGGACAGAGAACACCGGGGAGCTGTTTTTT
many | TRBJ1-1 | TRBD1 | TRBV6-6 | CASSPGNGQGVPEAFF | TGTGCCAGCAGTCCGGGCAACGGACAGGGGGTGCCTGAAGCTTTCTTT
NA | TRBJ2-7 | TRBD2 | TRBV19 | CASSTQGLAGVEQYF | TGTGCCAGTAGTACCCAAGGACTAGCGGGAGTCGAGCAGTACTTC
NA | TRBJ2-1 | TRBD2 | TRBV19 | CASSTPGRAHNEQFF | TGTGCCAGTAGTACCCCCGGGAGGGCCCACAATGAGCAGTTCTTC
NA | TRBJ1-3 | NA | TRBV18 | CASSQTLSTGGNTIYF | TGTGCCAGCTCACAAACTTTATCGACGGGTGGAAACACCATATATTTT
NA | TRBJ1-6 | NA | TRBV6-1 | CASSELSLWGRNSPLHF | TGTGCCAGCAGTGAACTTTCCTTATGGGGGAGGAATTCACCCCTCCACTTT
NA | TRBJ2-3 | TRBD2 | TRBV6-5 | CASSRTSGGDTQYF | TGTGCCAGCAGCCGGACTAGCGGGGGGGATACGCAGTATTTT
NA | TRBJ2-3 | NA | TRBV10-3 | CAITERAGTDTQYF | TGTGCCATCACCGAGAGGGCAGGGACAGATACGCAGTATTTT
NA | TRBJ2-3 | TRBD1 | TRBV6-1 | CAIGQGASTDTQYF | TGTGCCATCGGACAGGGGGCCAGCACAGATACGCAGTATTTT